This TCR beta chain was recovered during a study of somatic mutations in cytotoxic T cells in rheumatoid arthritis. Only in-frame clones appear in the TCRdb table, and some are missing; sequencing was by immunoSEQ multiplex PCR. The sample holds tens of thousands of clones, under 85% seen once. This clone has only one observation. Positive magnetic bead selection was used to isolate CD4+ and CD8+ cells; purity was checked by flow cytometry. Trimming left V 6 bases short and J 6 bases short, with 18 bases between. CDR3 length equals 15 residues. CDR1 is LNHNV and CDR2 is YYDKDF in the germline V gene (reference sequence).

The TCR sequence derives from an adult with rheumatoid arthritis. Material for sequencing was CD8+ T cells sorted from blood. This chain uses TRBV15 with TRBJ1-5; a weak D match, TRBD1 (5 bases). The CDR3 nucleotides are TGTGCCACCAGGCGTTACCCAGGGTCAGGTCAGCCCCAGCATTTT. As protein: CATRRYPGSGQPQHF.